Presented here are 9 T cell receptor beta chains from one specimen sequenced in a study of regulatory T cells in long-lasting Graves disease. For TCR beta, libraries came from iRepertoire HTBI primers and Arm-PCR of CDR3 regions. TCRdb called the multiplex PCR reads again in MiXCR, with one record for every CDR3 protein. The sample carries hundreds of thousands of distinct CDR3 sequences, about 16% recorded once. Time point meaning: newly diagnosed GD, antithyroid drugs for less than 3 months. The TCR library was made from RNA that had been extracted from PBMCs in TRIzol. Material: peripheral blood mononuclear cells (PBMCs), obtained at new diagnosis, from a patient treated with antithyroid drugs. The receptors here all came from a female donor with Graves disease.

This clonotype was observed at least ten times. One junction end does not reproduce the germline sequence, and a read error may be involved. The gene calls are TRBV7-9 and TRBJ1-2; D is undetermined. The CDR3 runs to 14 residues. Germline CDR1 reads SEHNR; CDR2 reads FQNEAQ (reference sequence). DNA of the CDR3: TGTGCCAGCAGCTTAGGGCAGTTTTTCCCCGTAGGCGACTTC. Translating gives CASSLGQFFPVGDF.

This clonotype was picked up a small number of times. The chain employs TRBV29-1 and TRBJ2-7, with 7 bases identical to TRBD2. Germline CDR1 SQVTM, CDR2 ANQGSEA. V shed 6 bases, J shed 4 bases, and the junction held 6 bases outside the gene matches. This CDR3 spans 12 amino acids. The CDR3 DNA follows: TGCAGCGTGCACACGGGGGGATACGAGCAGTACTTC. Its translation: CSVHTGGYEQYF.

There are a few counts of this clonotype. At one end the junction does not follow the germline gene, possibly because of a read error. The chain has TRBV12-3 or TRBV12-4 and TRBJ1-5, with D perhaps matching TRBD1 (5 bases). The CDR3 spans 13 residues. The CDR3 loop is CAGSLQVYQPQHF. In DNA form, the CDR3 reads TGTGCCGGCAGTTTACAGGTTTATCAGCCCCAGCATTTT.

This clonotype was seen many times. This chain uses TRBV28 with TRBJ1-2; tentative D call: TRBD1 (5 bases). Trimming took 8 bases from V and 3 from J, leaving 13 bases between them. The CDR3 runs to 13 residues. Germline CDR1 and CDR2: MDHEN and SYDVKM. CDR3 sequence: CASLGAIDYGYTF. The CDR3 DNA is TGTGCCAGCTTAGGGGCAATTGACTATGGCTACACCTTC.

Comment on this clonotype: A much more abundant neighbour one base away suggests this may be a read error. The conserved phenylalanine or tryptophan is not found at the CDR3 terminus, so this likely reflects a read error. The V call is TRBV11-2, the J call TRBJ2-1, with D perhaps assigned TRBD1 or TRBD2 (6 bases each). This CDR3 has 15 amino acids. V was shortened by 6 bases and J by 6 bases, with 18 bases between the two germline ends. Germline CDR1 SGHAT, CDR2 FQNNGV. CDR3 amino acids: CASRRPGRGGNEQFS. The CDR3 DNA sequence: TGTGCCAGCAGGCGACCGGGCAGGGGAGGCAATGAGCAGTTCTCC.

This clonotype was detected ten times or more. The genes are TRBV12-3 or TRBV12-4 and TRBJ2-5, with D tentatively TRBD2 (5 bases). This CDR3 spans 14 amino acids. V lost 5 bases and J lost 5, with 15 bases in between. CDR3 loop: CASSPGIDEETQYF. CDR3 DNA: TGTGCCAGCAGTCCCGGGATCGATGAGGAGACCCAGTACTTC.

This clonotype was observed at least ten times. This rearrangement joins TRBV28 to TRBJ2-2; D not resolved. Germline V gives CDR1 MDHEN, CDR2 SYDVKM. V lost 1 base, J lost 3 bases, and 6 bases lay in between. This CDR3 comprises 14 residues. CDR3 protein: CASSLYGHTGELFF. The CDR3 DNA follows: TGTGCCAGCAGTTTATACGGGCACACCGGGGAGCTGTTTTTT.

This clonotype was found many times. The rearrangement links TRBV10-3 to TRBJ1-5; 7 bases align to TRBD1. CDR3 length: 13 residues. The junction had 4 bases not matched to a gene; V was cut back by 6 bases and J by 5 bases. Per the germline V gene, CDR1 is ENHRY and CDR2 is SYGVKD. This CDR3 is CAISRQGDQPQHF. The CDR3 DNA reads TGTGCCATCAGCAGACAGGGTGATCAGCCCCAGCATTTT.

This clonotype appeared many times. The rearrangement joins TRBV7-9 to TRBJ1-2, with D perhaps matching TRBD1 (5 bases). Germline V gene sequence: CDR1 SEHNR, CDR2 FQNEAQ (reference sequence). This CDR3 spans 13 amino acids. Trimming stripped 2 bases from V and 10 bases from J, with 14 bases between. This chain's CDR3 is CASSLPLDSSYTF. The CDR3 DNA reads TGTGCCAGCAGCTTACCATTAGACAGTTCCTACACCTTC.